This paragraph covers one T cell receptor beta chain sequence. Its target is unknown. PCR was performed using 60 Vbeta and 13 Jbeta primers. Measured with immunoSEQ multiplex PCR; TCRdb has only the in-frame clones, and not every one. The sample contains 120,000 or so clones, 80% to 85% of which appear only once. With V trimmed by 5 bases and J by 5 bases, 10 bases remained unmatched. This CDR3 is 16 amino acids long. Germline CDR1 and CDR2: SGHTA and FQGNSA. The sample comes from a study of cytomegalovirus exposure and HLA in healthy donors. Study-level points and caveats: Most TCR sequences were seen very rarely across donors, but some public TCRs occurred in many. Versus the 666-donor mean, an Asian-associated ancestry cluster reportedly showed fewer N-insertions in a later analysis. Confirmation was obtained in vitro that a few CMV-associated chains are specific for CMV antigens.

Regarding donors, all were healthy bone marrow donors. This receptor was identified in a middle-aged woman in good health and CMV-seronegative. The gene calls are TRBV7-2 and TRBJ2-3, with 10 bases identical to TRBD1. The sequencing input was PBMCs. The chain's CDR3 is CASSRGGTGERDTQYF. The CDR3 coding sequence is TGTGCCAGCAGCCGGGGAGGGACAGGGGAGCGAGATACGCAGTATTTT.